Listed below are T cell receptor beta chains from one sample, sequenced in a study of blood T cell repertoires in COVID-19. Measured with immunoSEQ multiplex PCR; TCRdb has only the in-frame clones, and not every one. Counted here are about 350,000 clones, about 88% occurring once; the ten biggest clones make up about 0.94%. Sequencing was performed on PBMCs or T cells enriched from blood (not recorded which). The receptors were gathered from a woman in her 30s who had been exposed to COVID-19. The CDR3 runs from the conserved cysteine through the conserved F or W. A D gene is named only where the DNA matches it firmly. Size values are once, few and many counts, or a class for expanded clones, and some rows have none.

15	TRBD1	.	TRBV6-6	TRBJ1-5	TGTGCCAGCAGTGCAGGGACAGGGGCTGTTCAGCCCCAGCATTTT	CASSAGTGAVQPQHF
14	.	few	TRBV28	TRBJ1-6	TGTGCCAGCAGGACAGGCGAGGATAATTCACCCCTCCACTTT	CASRTGEDNSPLHF
14	.	.	TRBV19	TRBJ1-5	TGTGCCAGTAGTACACAGGGAAGCAATCAGCCCCAGCATTTT	CASSTQGSNQPQHF
14	.	.	TRBV27	TRBJ1-2	TGTGCCAGCAGTTTCGGGACGGGAGAGCGAGGCTACACCTTC	CASSFGTGERGYTF
18	.	.	TRBV18	TRBJ1-4	TGTGCCAGCTCACCACGTCAGGCCGCCGGTGCAACTAATGAAAAACTGTTTTTT	CASSPRQAAGATNEKLFF
16	TRBD1	.	TRBV11-2	TRBJ2-2	TGTGCCAGCAGCTTCTCCCCGGGACAGTACACCGGGGAGCTGTTTTTT	CASSFSPGQYTGELFF
14	.	.	TRBV7-9	TRBJ1-6	TGTGCCAGCAGCTTAGAACAGTGGAATTCACCCCTCCACTTT	CASSLEQWNSPLHF
15	.	.	TRBV5-1	TRBJ1-1	TGCGCCAGCAGCGAACCGGGACAAGGCGTCACTGAAGCTTTCTTT	CASSEPGQGVTEAFF
15	.	.	TRBV15	TRBJ1-3	TGTGCCACCAGCAGGGACCAGGGATCTGAAAACACCATATATTTT	CATSRDQGSENTIYF
17	TRBD2	.	TRBV7-8	TRBJ2-5	TGTGCCAGCAGCTTCCCCAGGGTGCGGGAGGGTCAAGAGACCCAGTACTTC	CASSFPRVREGQETQYF
20	TRBD2	.	TRBV19	TRBJ2-7	TGTGCCAGTAGTCCGCCCCCGGGACTAGCGGGACCTCACCTGCCCTACGAGCAGTACTTC	CASSPPPGLAGPHLPYEQYF
15	TRBD2	once	TRBV5-1	TRBJ2-5	TGCGCCAGCAACCAACTAGCGGGAGGGCCCGAGACCCAGTACTTC	CASNQLAGGPETQYF
16	.	.	TRBV6-5	TRBJ1-5	TGTGCCAGCAGTTACCCCCAAGGACAGATAGATCAGCCCCAGCATTTT	CASSYPQGQIDQPQHF
11	.	once	TRBV7-9	TRBJ2-7	TGTGCCAGCAGCTTTGGGGCGGAGCAGTACTTC	CASSFGAEQYF
16	TRBD2	.	TRBV5-6	TRBJ2-1	TGTGCCAGCAGCCTAATGACGGGACTAGCGGGAGGCGAGCAGTTCTTC	CASSLMTGLAGGEQFF
14	.	.	TRBV10-3	TRBJ1-5	TGTGCCATCAGTGATCTAGGCTTAAATCAGCCCCAGCATTTT	CAISDLGLNQPQHF
14	.	.	TRBV30	TRBJ1-6	TGTGCCTGGAGTGACAGGTCCTTTAATTCACCCCTCCACTTT	CAWSDRSFNSPLHF
11	.	.	TRBV6-4	TRBJ2-7	TGTGCCGGAGAACAGGGCTACGAGCAGTACTTC	CAGEQGYEQYF
14	.	.	TRBV7-9	TRBJ1-2	TGTGCCAGCAGCCCCGAGGCCCGAGGCTATGGCTACACCTTC	CASSPEARGYGYTF
15	TRBD2	.	TRBV7-2	TRBJ2-5	TGTGCCAGCAGCTCGAGGACTAGCGCAGAAGAGACCCAGTACTTC	CASSSRTSAEETQYF
14	.	.	TRBV27	TRBJ1-5	TGTGCCAGCAGTTGGGGGGGACCCGAAGATCCCCAGCATTTT	CASSWGGPEDPQHF
15	TRBD1	.	TRBV14	TRBJ1-6	TGTGCCAGCAGCCAAGCGACAGGGGGCGGTTCACCCCTCCACTTT	CASSQATGGGSPLHF
14	.	once	TRBV5-1	TRBJ1-1	TGCGCCAGCAGCTTTGCCGCCGAGACAGGTGAAGCTTTCTTT	CASSFAAETGEAFF
15	.	few	TRBV5-6	TRBJ1-1	TGTGCCAGCAGCCCCCAAACAGGGCGGAACACTGAAGCTTTCTTT	CASSPQTGRNTEAFF
11	.	few	TRBV6-5	TRBJ1-1	TGTGCCAGCAGTTTCGACAGGGAAGCTTTCTTT	CASSFDREAFF
13	TRBD1	few	TRBV7-8	TRBJ1-2	TGTGCCAGCAGCGCCACAGGGGTCTATGGCTACACCTTC	CASSATGVYGYTF
15	TRBD1	.	TRBV28	TRBJ2-1	TGTGCCAGCAGTTTGAACAGGGGAAATTACAATGAGCAGTTCTTC	CASSLNRGNYNEQFF
14	TRBD1	.	TRBV2	TRBJ1-1	TGTGCCAGCAGTGACACAGGGGTCAACACTGAAGCTTTCTTT	CASSDTGVNTEAFF
11	.	.	TRBV12-3/TRBV12-4	TRBJ2-7	TGTGCCAGCAGCCGAAATCTGGGACTGCACTTC	CASSRNLGLHF
14	.	.	TRBV27	TRBJ2-3	TGTGCCAGCAGTGTAAGTCGGAGCACAGATACGCAGTATTTT	CASSVSRSTDTQYF
13	.	.	TRBV11-3	TRBJ1-1	TGTGCCAGCAGCTTGCAGAAGAACACTGAAGCTTTCTTT	CASSLQKNTEAFF
12	.	once	TRBV6-5	TRBJ1-5	TGTGCCAGCAGTTACTCCAGTGGGCCCCAGCATTTT	CASSYSSGPQHF
15	.	.	TRBV19	TRBJ2-5	TGTGCCAGTAGTATCAGGGCGTGGGGTGAAGAGACCCAGTACTTC	CASSIRAWGEETQYF